Presented here are 6 T cell receptor beta chains from one specimen sequenced in a study of blood T cell repertoires in COVID-19. Sequencing was performed with immunoSEQ multiplex PCR; in TCRdb, only in-frame clones are kept and a portion is missing. The table shows 260,000 or so clones, with around 86% occurring only once. Sequencing was performed on PBMCs or T cells enriched from blood (not recorded which). The receptors originated from a man younger than 30 who had recovered from COVID-19.

This clone was observed a handful of times. CDR3 sequence: CASSSRGTQETQYF. The CDR3 DNA is TGTGCCAGCAGCTCCCGAGGGACACAAGAGACCCAGTACTTC. The rearrangement joins TRBV7-9 to TRBJ2-5; perhaps TRBD1 as D (6 bases). CDR3 length equals 14 residues. Germline loops: CDR1 SEHNR, CDR2 FQNEAQ (reference sequence). V lost 4 bases and J 2 bases, leaving 11 bases between the germline ends.

V is TRBV29-1 and J is TRBJ1-1, with D possibly matching TRBD1 (5 bases). The CDR3 is made up of 13 amino acids. Germline V CDR1 and CDR2: SQVTM, ANQGSEA. With 1 base removed from V and 11 bases from J, the gap between germline ends came to 17 bases. The CDR3 bases are TGCAGCGTTGAAGGGGGGAGGAAGTTGCGGGCTTTCTTT. Residues: CSVEGGRKLRAFF.

This chain uses TRBV3-1 (or the pseudogene TRBV3-2) with TRBJ2-5, with a weak D call TRBD1 (5 bases). The CDR3 has 18 residues. V shed 4 bases and J shed 1 base, with 22 bases lying between them. Germline-derived CDR1 and CDR2 are LGHDT and YNNKEL (reference sequence). The CDR3 sequence is CASSPPEGEVLVQETQYF. DNA of the CDR3: TGTGCCAGCAGCCCCCCAGAAGGGGAAGTTCTCGTCCAAGAGACCCAGTACTTC.

This chain uses TRBV29-1 with TRBJ1-5; no firm D call. The ends were cut back, 4 bases at V and 2 bases at J, with 9 bases in the middle. The CDR3 length is 13 residues. Germline V gene data show CDR1 as SQVTM and CDR2 as ANQGSEA. The CDR3 reads CSVVEGGNQPQHF. CDR3 sequence (DNA): TGCAGCGTTGTGGAGGGCGGCAATCAGCCCCAGCATTTT.

This clone was recorded a few times. J is TRBJ2-7 and V is TRBV7-9; 13 bases match TRBD2. CDR1 and CDR2 (germline): SEHNR, FQNEAQ (reference sequence). J gave up 5 bases and V 5 bases, and 9 bases lay outside the gene matches. The CDR3 consists of 16 residues. CDR3 sequence: CASSLGLAGAGDEQYF. CDR3 in DNA: TGTGCCAGCAGCCTCGGACTAGCGGGAGCGGGGGACGAGCAGTACTTC. The variable domain in full, with the rest retrieved from reference TRBV7-9 and TRBJ2-7, is DTGVSQNPRHKITKRGQNVTFRCDPISEHNRLYWYRQTLGQGPEFLTYFQNEAQLEKSRLLSDRFSAERPKGSFSTLEIQRTEQGDSAMYLCASSLGLAGAGDEQYFGPGTRLTVT.

The CDR3 DNA is TGTGCCAGCATGAGAGACAGGGGTATGGAGACCCAGTACTTC. Residues: CASMRDRGMETQYF. The rearrangement links TRBV3-1 (or the pseudogene TRBV3-2) to TRBJ2-5; 8 positions match TRBD1. The V gene's germline CDR1 is LGHDT and CDR2 YNNKEL (reference sequence). V was pared by 7 bases and J by 5 bases, with 9 bases of the junction left unmatched. The CDR3 has 14 amino acids.